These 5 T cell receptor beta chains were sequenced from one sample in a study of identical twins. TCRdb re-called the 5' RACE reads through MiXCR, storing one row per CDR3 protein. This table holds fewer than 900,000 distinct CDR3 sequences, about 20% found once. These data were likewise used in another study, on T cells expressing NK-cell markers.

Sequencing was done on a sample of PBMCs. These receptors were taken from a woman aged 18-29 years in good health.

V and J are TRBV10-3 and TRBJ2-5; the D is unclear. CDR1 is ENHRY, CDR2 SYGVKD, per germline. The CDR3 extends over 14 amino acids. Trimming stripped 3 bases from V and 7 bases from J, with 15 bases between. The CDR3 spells CAISDPSLTGTQYF. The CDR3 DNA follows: TGTGCCATCAGTGATCCGAGCCTCACGGGGACCCAGTACTTC.

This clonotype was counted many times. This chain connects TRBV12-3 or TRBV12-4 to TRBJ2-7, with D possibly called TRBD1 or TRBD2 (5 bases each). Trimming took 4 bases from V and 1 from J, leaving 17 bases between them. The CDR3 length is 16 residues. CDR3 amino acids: CASSSTRQLGSYEQYF. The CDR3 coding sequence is TGTGCCAGCAGTTCCACTAGACAGTTAGGTTCCTACGAGCAGTACTTC.

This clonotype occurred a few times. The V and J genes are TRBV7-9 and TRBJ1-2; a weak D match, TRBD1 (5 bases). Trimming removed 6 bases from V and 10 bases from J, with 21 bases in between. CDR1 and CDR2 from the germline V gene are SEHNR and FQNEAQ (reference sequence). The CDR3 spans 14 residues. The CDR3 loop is CASSILGVGEDYTF. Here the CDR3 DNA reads TGTGCCAGCAGTATACTGGGGGTTGGAGAGGACTACACCTTC.

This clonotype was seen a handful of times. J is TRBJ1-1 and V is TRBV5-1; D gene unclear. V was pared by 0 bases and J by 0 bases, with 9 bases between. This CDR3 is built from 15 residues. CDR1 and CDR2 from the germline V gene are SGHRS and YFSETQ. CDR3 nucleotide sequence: TGCGCCAGCAGCTTGGATCCGAATATGAACACTGAAGCTTTCTTT. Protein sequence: CASSLDPNMNTEAFF.

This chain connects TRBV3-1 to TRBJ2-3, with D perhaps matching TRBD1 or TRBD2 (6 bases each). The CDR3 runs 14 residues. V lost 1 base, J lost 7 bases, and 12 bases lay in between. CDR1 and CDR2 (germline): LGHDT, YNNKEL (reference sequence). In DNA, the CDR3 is TGTGCCAGCAGCCAAGGAGGGGGGCCTAATACGCAGTATTTT. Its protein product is CASSQGGGPNTQYF.